This T cell receptor (beta chain) was captured in a study of blood T cell repertoires in COVID-19. On the study more broadly: The analysed material was cDNA or gDNA that came from T cells, B-cell-depleted T cells, or PBMCs.

Trimming pared 3 bases from V and 4 bases from J, leaving 16 bases between. This CDR3 region has 15 residues. Germline values: CDR1 KGHSH, CDR2 LQKENI. Repertoires were generated with immunoSEQ multiplex PCR, while TCRdb's copy carries only in-frame clones and drops some. This table holds fewer than 300,000 clones, approximately 91% found once. This sequence was found in a woman aged 30 to 39 with COVID-19, enrolled during active disease. Specimen: peripheral blood. The gene calls are TRBV18 and TRBJ2-7, with D tentatively TRBD1 (6 bases). CDR3 DNA: TGTGCCAGCTCACCTGGAAGGGACACTGGTTACGAGCAGTACTTC. Translating gives CASSPGRDTGYEQYF.